The 27 T cell receptor beta chains given below trace back to one sample, sequenced in a study of a mutant IDH1 vaccine in newly diagnosed glioma (dated by TCRdb to the early 2020s). The library was obtained by the immunoSEQ multiplex PCR assay. TCRdb took over this immuneACCESS table, retaining in-frame rearrangements with V and J assigned. Such tables are incomplete; in checked studies, under half of the missing clones stem from an unresolved V gene, and the remainder is unexplained. The sample table lists approximately 43,000 clones, around 79% of them with a count of one. The ten top clones hold roughly 6.3% of the sample. These TCRs are of unknown antigen specificity. The time point tag for this specimen amounts to: week 23, last vaccination. Every vaccine dose consisted of 300 ug of a 20-mer mutant IDH1 peptide in Montanide, administered subcutaneously together with topical imiquimod. This specimen consisted of PBMCs, obtained from a glioma patient whose treatment included an IDH1 peptide vaccine. The source is a woman aged 35 to 49 with glioma. Some clones in this sample may be carry-over from other donors' samples.

V and J are TRBV7-2 and TRBJ2-7; TRBD1 aligns across 7 bases. Trimming removed 3 bases from V and 2 bases from J; junction bases left unmatched: 4. This CDR3 region has 14 residues. Per the germline V gene, CDR1 is SGHTA and CDR2 is FQGNSA. The DNA for the CDR3 is TGTGCCAGCAGCTTCCACAGGGGCCCCTACGAGCAGTACTTC. Its protein is CASSFHRGPYEQYF.

The rearrangement joins TRBV28 to TRBJ1-1, with 8 positions matching TRBD1. Germline V lookup: CDR1 MDHEN, CDR2 SYDVKM. This CDR3 contains 14 residues. J was trimmed by 7 bases and V by 2 bases; bases with no gene match: 6. The DNA of the CDR3 is TGTGCCAGCAGTTTAGGGGGACAGGTCGGTGAAGCTTTCTTT. This translates into CASSLGGQVGEAFF.

The rearrangement links TRBV29-1 to TRBJ2-2, with 14 bases fitting TRBD2. V dropped 0 bases and J dropped 4; count of bases not matched to a gene: 13. This CDR3 has 20 residues. Germline CDR1 is SQVTM and CDR2 is ANQGSEA. Here the CDR3 reads CSVEDPPTSGGEWGTGELFF. In DNA form, the CDR3 reads TGCAGCGTTGAAGACCCGCCGACTAGCGGGGGGGAGTGGGGCACCGGGGAGCTGTTTTTT.

The CDR3 DNA sequence: TGCGCCAGCAGCTTGCAACCCAACGGACAGGGGGAAGCTTTCTTT. It codes for CASSLQPNGQGEAFF. J is TRBJ1-1 and V is TRBV5-1; 9 bases fit TRBD1. The CDR3 has 15 amino acids. The germline V gene has CDR1 SGHRS and CDR2 YFSETQ. Trimming took 1 base from V and 8 from J; bases not matched to a gene: 9.

CDR3 loop: CASSLGRGARQETQYF. For the CDR3, the DNA is TGTGCCAGCAGTTTGGGGCGGGGGGCGAGACAAGAGACCCAGTACTTC. The V and J genes are TRBV28 and TRBJ2-5, with 8 nucleotides matching TRBD2. CDR3 length: 16 amino acids. V was pared by 3 bases and J by 2 bases, with 8 bases of the junction left unmatched. Germline values: CDR1 MDHEN, CDR2 SYDVKM.

The chain couples TRBV4-2 to TRBJ1-1; D may be TRBD1 (5 bases). The V gene's germline CDR1 is LGHNA and CDR2 YNFKEQ. Trimming took 1 base from V and 3 from J, leaving 12 bases between them. This CDR3 spans 15 amino acids. CDR3 in amino acids: CASSQGGTGDTEAFF. The CDR3 region has the DNA TGTGCCAGCAGCCAAGGCGGGACGGGGGACACTGAAGCTTTCTTT.

The chain has TRBV6-5 and TRBJ2-5; 7 nucleotides align to TRBD1. Germline CDR1 reads MNHEY; CDR2 reads SVGAGI. The CDR3 covers 15 residues. The CDR3 nucleotides read TGTGCGTGTAAAGGAAAGGACAGGCATAAAGAGACCCAGTACTTC. The encoded protein is CACKGKDRHKETQYF.

The chain combines TRBV19 with TRBJ2-7; tentatively, D is TRBD1 (6 bases). CDR3 size: 13 residues. In germline, CDR1 is LNHDA, CDR2 SQIVND (reference sequence). V was shortened by 3 bases and J by 6 bases, with 12 bases between the two germline ends. The DNA of the CDR3 is TGTGCCAGTAGTATCGGCAGGGGTAGCGAGCAGTACTTC. Its protein product is CASSIGRGSEQYF.

The gene calls are TRBV5-8 and TRBJ2-7; unclear D gene. The V end was cut by 0 bases, the J end by 3 bases, with 10 bases between. The CDR3 consists of 14 residues. Germline V gene sequence: CDR1 SGHTS, CDR2 YDEGEE. CDR3 sequence: CASSLGAQIYEQYF. Here the CDR3 DNA reads TGTGCCAGCAGCTTGGGGGCGCAAATCTACGAGCAGTACTTC.

This clone has more than one count but fewer than ten. This chain uses TRBV19 with TRBJ1-2; 8 bases are a match to TRBD1. J was trimmed by 7 bases and V by 7 bases; bases with no gene match: 8. The CDR3 covers 13 residues. Looked up from germline, CDR1 is LNHDA and CDR2 is SQIVND (reference sequence). CDR3 protein: CASKISGGTGYTF. CDR3 bases: TGTGCCAGTAAGATATCAGGGGGCACTGGCTACACCTTC.

The sample holds a few counts of this clone. The chain links TRBV2 to TRBJ1-4; 8 bases line up with TRBD1. CDR3 length equals 14 residues. Germline V gene data show CDR1 as SNHLY and CDR2 as FYNNEI. With 8 bases clipped from V and 8 bases from J, the junction kept 10 bases outside the gene matches. Written as DNA, the CDR3 is TGTGCCAGCCGCTGGGTGACAGGGGAAGAAAAACTGTTTTTT. It is translated as CASRWVTGEEKLFF.

The sample holds one count of this clone. This chain uses TRBV9 with TRBJ1-3; D is ambiguous. V was clipped by 4 bases and J by 0 bases, with 14 bases between them. The germline gives CDR1 SGDLS, CDR2 YYNGEE. The CDR3 has 16 residues. The chain's CDR3 is CASSPRTVLSGNTIYF. The CDR3 nucleotides read TGTGCCAGCAGCCCCCGGACGGTTCTCTCTGGAAACACCATATATTTT.

V is TRBV29-1 and J is TRBJ2-2; the match to TRBD2 covers 7 bases. The germline V gene has CDR1 SQVTM and CDR2 ANQGSEA. The CDR3 spans 15 residues. V was pared by 4 bases and J by 2 bases, with 7 bases of the junction left unmatched. The CDR3 loop is CSVARTRPNTGELFF. The CDR3 coding sequence is TGCAGCGTTGCCAGGACTAGGCCCAACACCGGGGAGCTGTTTTTT.

This clone was seen just once. This chain connects TRBV4-3 to TRBJ1-5; 7 nucleotides align to TRBD1. This CDR3 contains 16 residues. V dropped 0 bases and J dropped 7; count of bases not matched to a gene: 9. In germline, CDR1 is LGHNA, CDR2 YSLEER. CDR3 region: CASSQDLEDRIQPQHF. The CDR3 DNA reads as TGCGCCAGCAGCCAAGATCTTGAGGACAGGATCCAGCCCCAGCATTTT.

V gene TRBV18 combines with J gene TRBJ1-2, with 7 bases aligning to TRBD1. V lost 4 bases and J lost 6; bases outside the gene matches: 5. The CDR3 length is 13 residues. Germline-derived CDR1 and CDR2 are KGHSH and LQKENI. CDR3 sequence reads: CASSLRDRDGYTF. The DNA for the CDR3 is TGTGCCAGCTCACTAAGAGACAGGGATGGCTACACCTTC. Together with reference TRBV18 and TRBJ1-2, the CDR3 gives the full variable domain: NAGVMQNPRHLVRRRGQEARLRCSPMKGHSHVYWYRQLPEEGLKFMVYLQKENIIDESGMPKERFSAEFPKEGPSILRIQQVVRGDSAAYFCASSLRDRDGYTFGSGTRLTVV.

The V and J genes are TRBV6-5 and TRBJ2-3; 7 bases are a match to TRBD2. The germline gives CDR1 MNHEY, CDR2 SVGAGI. CDR3 length: 16 residues. V lost 0 bases to trimming and J lost 2 bases; unmatched junction nucleotides: 5. The CDR3 region has the DNA TGTGCCAGCAGTTACTCGGCGGGGGTCCCCACAGATACGCAGTATTTT. Protein product: CASSYSAGVPTDTQYF.

V is TRBV18 and J is TRBJ1-3; D not certain. This CDR3 is 12 amino acids long. The germline V and J ends were trimmed by 5 bases and 7 bases, with 9 bases remaining between them. Germline CDR1 reads KGHSH; CDR2 reads LQKENI. This CDR3 reads CASSEAGNTIYF. The CDR3 DNA reads TGTGCCAGCTCAGAGGCCGGGAACACCATATATTTT.

The chain is built from TRBV28 and TRBJ1-1; D unresolved. The CDR3 runs 12 residues. Trimming took 6 bases from V and 8 from J, leaving 13 bases between them. Germline lookup yields CDR1 MDHEN and CDR2 SYDVKM. As DNA, the CDR3 is TGTGCCAGCAGCCCCGGATTAGGGGAAGCTTTCTTT. Translation: CASSPGLGEAFF. Based on the CDR3 plus reference TRBV28 and TRBJ1-1, the full variable domain is DVKVTQSSRYLVKRTGEKVFLECVQDMDHENMFWYRQDPGLGLRLIYFSYDVKMKEKGDIPEGYSVSREKKERFSLILESASTNQTSMYLCASSPGLGEAFFGQGTRLTVV.

The chain is built from TRBV19 and TRBJ2-2; D unclear. This CDR3 contains 13 residues. V lost 3 bases and J 6 bases, leaving 8 bases between the germline ends. The germline gives CDR1 LNHDA, CDR2 SQIVND (reference sequence). The CDR3 nucleotides are TGTGCCAGTAGTATTTTGGGTTCCGGGGAGCTGTTTTTT. Translated, it gives CASSILGSGELFF.

This rearrangement joins TRBV28 to TRBJ1-1, with a possible D match to TRBD1 (6 bases). Trimming took off 3 bases at V and 0 bases at J, with 17 bases between the two ends. The CDR3 sequence is 17 residues long. Germline CDR1 is MDHEN and CDR2 is SYDVKM. CDR3 nucleotide sequence: TGTGCCAGCAGTTTCCTCGCAGGGGAGGGGTTGAACACTGAAGCTTTCTTT. Protein: CASSFLAGEGLNTEAFF.

The chain carries TRBV9 and TRBJ2-3; D may be TRBD2 (7 bases). Trimming took 2 bases from V and 2 from J, leaving 18 bases between them. The CDR3 is made up of 17 amino acids. The germline CDR1 and CDR2 sequences are SGDLS and YYNGEE. CDR3 sequence reads: CASSVSGGRLYTDTQYF. CDR3 sequence (DNA): TGTGCCAGCAGCGTTTCCGGGGGGCGACTTTACACAGATACGCAGTATTTT.

The V and J genes are TRBV10-1 and TRBJ2-1; 7 nucleotides align to TRBD2. The length of the CDR3 is 13 residues. Germline CDR1 WNHNN, CDR2 SYGVQD (reference sequence). Trimming at V came to 6 bases and at J to 6 bases, leaving 5 bases not matched to a gene. DNA of the CDR3: TGCGCCAGCAGAGCGGGGACGGGCAATGAGCAGTTCTTC. Encoded protein: CASRAGTGNEQFF.

This chain joins TRBV6-6 and TRBJ2-5; no clear D. The CDR3 consists of 13 residues. Germline-derived CDR1 and CDR2 are MNHNY and SVGAGI (reference sequence). The ends were cut back, 4 bases at V and 5 bases at J, with 11 bases in the middle. CDR3 residues: CASSSPEWETQYF. CDR3 DNA sequence: TGTGCCAGCAGTTCTCCGGAGTGGGAGACCCAGTACTTC.

The V gene is TRBV21-1, the J gene TRBJ2-7; TRBD1 is the table's D call and was not checked against the DNA. TRBV21-1 is marked as a pseudogene. The length of the CDR3 is 14 residues. The CDR3 region has the DNA TGTGCCAGCAGGATGACAGGGAGTGGCTACGAGCAGTACTTC. Encoded protein: CASRMTGSGYEQYF.

This chain connects TRBV9 to TRBJ2-1; D might be TRBD2 (5 bases). CDR1 and CDR2 from the germline V gene are SGDLS and YYNGEE. V was pared by 5 bases and J by 3 bases, with 18 bases between. The CDR3 consists of 16 residues. The CDR3 loop reads CASSRSSGLDYNEQFF. The CDR3 nucleotides read TGTGCCAGCAGTCGATCTTCCGGACTGGACTACAATGAGCAGTTCTTC.

The V call is TRBV6-5, the J call TRBJ1-1; D call uncertain. This CDR3 is built from 11 residues. The ends were cut back, 4 bases at V and 8 bases at J, with 8 bases in the middle. The germline CDR1 and CDR2 sequences are MNHEY and SVGAGI. CDR3 in DNA: TGTGCCAGCAGTTCTATAGACGAAGCTTTCTTT. Its protein is CASSSIDEAFF.

The chain has TRBV27 and TRBJ1-6; TRBD1 aligns across 7 bases. J lost 10 bases, V lost 5 bases, and 8 bases had no gene match. CDR1 and CDR2 from the germline V gene are MNHEY and SMNVEV (reference sequence). The CDR3 covers 14 residues. CDR3 loop: CASSPTGEGSPLHF. The CDR3 nucleotides are TGTGCCAGCAGTCCTACAGGGGAGGGGTCACCCCTCCACTTT.